The T cell receptor beta chain described here comes from a study of CD8 T cells in ankylosing spondylitis. Whole-study results and caveats: Some motif variants were previously reported in reactive arthritis synovial fluid and blood. There was reportedly significant enrichment of clones that were disease-linked in matched ankylosing spondylitis synovial fluid. Within ankylosing spondylitis blood, a TCR beta motif made up of several highly homologous variants appeared to be characteristic.

TCRdb independently ran MiXCR on the 5' RACE reads; one entry per CDR3 protein. The sample has over 450,000 distinct CDR3 sequences; approximately 12% are singletons. This clonotype turned up a few times. Its target is unknown. Sequencing was carried out using blood, either unsorted or a sorted T cell fraction (not recorded which). This clonotype originated in a male donor with ankylosing spondylitis.

CDR3 bases: TGTGCCATCAGTGTAAGAGGATTGGTTGAAGAGACCCAGTACTTC. It is translated as CAISVRGLVEETQYF. The V call is TRBV10-3, the J call TRBJ2-5; no definite D call. Trimming stripped 4 bases from V and 3 bases from J, with 15 bases between. Germline CDR1 ENHRY, CDR2 SYGVKD. The CDR3 sequence is 15 residues long.